This T cell receptor (beta chain) stems from a study of spatial heterogeneity in lung cancer. Turning to the study itself: A T cell module score from matched bulk RNA-seq correlated strongly with TCR transcript counts in tumor regions. Study-wide results and limits: Counts that tracked tumor mutation counts were those of expanded intratumoral alpha and beta TCRs. There was tracking of ubiquitous and regional nonsynonymous mutations by the respective counts of ubiquitous and regional expanded TCRs.

Unique molecular identifiers tagged every individual TCR cDNA molecule. TCRdb reprocessed the 5' RACE reads via MiXCR and lists one record per CDR3 protein. The sample records 17,000 or so distinct CDR3 sequences, roughly 6.2% being singletons. Germline V gene sequence: CDR1 ENHRY, CDR2 SYGVKD. The CDR3 covers 15 residues. Germline trimming cut 9 bases from V and 0 bases from J; bases unmatched to any gene: 6. This clonotype was seen many times. Its cognate antigen is unknown. Noted time point: sample taken at primary tumor resection. Whole RNA obtained from tumor, nontumor lung or frozen PBMC underwent sequencing without sorting.

The receptor comes from a male donor with early-stage non-small cell lung cancer. Sequences were derived from lung tumor tissue, sampled at surgery. The chain joins TRBV10-3 to TRBJ2-1, with TRBD1 matching 9 bases. DNA of the CDR3: TGTGCCATACGGGACAGGGAAAACTCCTACAATGAGCAGTTCTTC. Its translation: CAIRDRENSYNEQFF.